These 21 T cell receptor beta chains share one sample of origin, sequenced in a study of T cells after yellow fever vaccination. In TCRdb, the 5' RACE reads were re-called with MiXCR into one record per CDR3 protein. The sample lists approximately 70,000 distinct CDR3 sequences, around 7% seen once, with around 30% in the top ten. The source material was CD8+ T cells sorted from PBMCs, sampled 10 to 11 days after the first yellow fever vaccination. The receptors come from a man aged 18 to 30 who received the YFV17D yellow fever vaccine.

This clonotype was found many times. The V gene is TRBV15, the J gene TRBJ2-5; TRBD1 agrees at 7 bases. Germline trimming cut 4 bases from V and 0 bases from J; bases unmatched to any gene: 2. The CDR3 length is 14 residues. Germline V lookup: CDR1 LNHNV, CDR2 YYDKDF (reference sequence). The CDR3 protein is CATSTGQDQETQYF. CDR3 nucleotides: TGTGCCACCAGCACTGGACAGGACCAAGAGACCCAGTACTTC.

Here the CDR3 reads CASSSRDGRTEAFF. In DNA form, the CDR3 reads TGTGCCAGCAGCTCCCGCGACGGGAGGACTGAAGCTTTCTTT. The rearrangement links TRBV7-9 to TRBJ1-1; D gene uncertain. Trimming pared 4 bases from V and 5 bases from J, leaving 14 bases between. The CDR3 is made up of 14 amino acids. Germline CDR1 is SEHNR and CDR2 is FQNEAQ (reference sequence). The full variable domain, with the rest looked up from reference TRBV7-9 and TRBJ1-1, is DTGVSQNPRHKITKRGQNVTFRCDPISEHNRLYWYRQTLGQGPEFLTYFQNEAQLEKSRLLSDRFSAERPKGSFSTLEIQRTEQGDSAMYLCASSSRDGRTEAFFGQGTRLTVV.

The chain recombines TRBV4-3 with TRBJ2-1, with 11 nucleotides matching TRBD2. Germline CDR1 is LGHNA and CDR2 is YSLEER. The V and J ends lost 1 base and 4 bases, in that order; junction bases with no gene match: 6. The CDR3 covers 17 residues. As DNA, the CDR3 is TGCGCCAGCAGCCAAGTACTAGCGGGGGTCGAGTACAATGAGCAGTTCTTC. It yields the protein CASSQVLAGVEYNEQFF.

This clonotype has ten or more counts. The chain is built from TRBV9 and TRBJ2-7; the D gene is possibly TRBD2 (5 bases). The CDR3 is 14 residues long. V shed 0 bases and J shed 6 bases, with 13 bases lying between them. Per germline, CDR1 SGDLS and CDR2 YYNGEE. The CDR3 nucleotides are TGTGCCAGCAGCGTAGATCCTAGCCCCTTCGAGCAGTACTTC. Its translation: CASSVDPSPFEQYF.

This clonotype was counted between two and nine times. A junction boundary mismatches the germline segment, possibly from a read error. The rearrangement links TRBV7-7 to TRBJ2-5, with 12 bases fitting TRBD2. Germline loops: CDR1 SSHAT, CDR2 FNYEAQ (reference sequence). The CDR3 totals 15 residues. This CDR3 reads CASSWTSGDQETQYF. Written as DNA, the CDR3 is TGTGCTAGCAGCTGGACTAGCGGGGATCAAGAGACCCAGTACTTC.

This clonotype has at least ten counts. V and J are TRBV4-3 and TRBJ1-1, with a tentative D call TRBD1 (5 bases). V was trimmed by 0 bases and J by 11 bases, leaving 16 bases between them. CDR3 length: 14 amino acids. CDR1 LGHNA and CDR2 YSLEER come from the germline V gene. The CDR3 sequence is CASSQDPRDVNAFF. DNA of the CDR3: TGCGCCAGCAGCCAAGATCCCCGGGACGTTAATGCTTTCTTT.

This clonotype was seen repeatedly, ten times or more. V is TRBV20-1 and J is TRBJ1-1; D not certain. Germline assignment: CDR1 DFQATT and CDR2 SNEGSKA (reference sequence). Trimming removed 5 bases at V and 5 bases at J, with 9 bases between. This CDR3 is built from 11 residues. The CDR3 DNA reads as TGCAGTGCTTCTAGAGGGACTGAAGCTTTCTTT. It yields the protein CSASRGTEAFF.

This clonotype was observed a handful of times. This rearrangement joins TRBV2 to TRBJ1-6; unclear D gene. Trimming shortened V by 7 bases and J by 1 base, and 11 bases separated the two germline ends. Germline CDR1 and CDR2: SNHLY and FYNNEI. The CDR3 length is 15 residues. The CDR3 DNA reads TGTGCCAGCACCGCGGGGTTGTCCTATAATTCACCCCTCCACTTT. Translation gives CASTAGLSYNSPLHF. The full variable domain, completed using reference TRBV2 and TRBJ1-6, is EPEVTQTPSHQVTQMGQEVILRCVPISNHLYFYWYRQILGQKVEFLVSFYNNEISEKSEIFDDQFSVERPDGSNFTLKIRSTKLEDSAMYFCASTAGLSYNSPLHFGNGTRLTVT.

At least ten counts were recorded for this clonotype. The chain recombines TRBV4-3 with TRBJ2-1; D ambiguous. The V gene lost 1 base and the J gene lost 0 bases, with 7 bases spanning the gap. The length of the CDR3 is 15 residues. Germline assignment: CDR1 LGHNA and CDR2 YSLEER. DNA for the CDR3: TGCGCCAGCAGCCAAGCAACCCCCTCCTACAATGAGCAGTTCTTC. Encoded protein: CASSQATPSYNEQFF.

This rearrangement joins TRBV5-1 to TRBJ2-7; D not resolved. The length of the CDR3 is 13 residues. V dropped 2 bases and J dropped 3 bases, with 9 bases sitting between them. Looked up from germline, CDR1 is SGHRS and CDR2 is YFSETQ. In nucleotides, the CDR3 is TGCGCCAGCAGCTTCGGGCAAATCTACGAGCAGTACTTC. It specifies CASSFGQIYEQYF.

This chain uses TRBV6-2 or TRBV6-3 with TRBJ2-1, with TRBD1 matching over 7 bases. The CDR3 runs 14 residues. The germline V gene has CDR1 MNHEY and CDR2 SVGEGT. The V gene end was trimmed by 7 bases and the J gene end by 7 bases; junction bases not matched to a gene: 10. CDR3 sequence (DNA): TGTGCCAGCACCACCACGACAGGGACGAATGAGCAGTTCTTC. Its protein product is CASTTTTGTNEQFF.

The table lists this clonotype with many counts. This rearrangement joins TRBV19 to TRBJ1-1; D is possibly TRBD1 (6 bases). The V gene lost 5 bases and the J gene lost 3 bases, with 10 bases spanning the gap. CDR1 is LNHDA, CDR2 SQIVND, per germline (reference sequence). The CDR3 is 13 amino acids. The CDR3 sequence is CASSLQGDTEAFF. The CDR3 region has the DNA TGTGCCAGTAGTCTACAGGGAGACACTGAAGCTTTCTTT.

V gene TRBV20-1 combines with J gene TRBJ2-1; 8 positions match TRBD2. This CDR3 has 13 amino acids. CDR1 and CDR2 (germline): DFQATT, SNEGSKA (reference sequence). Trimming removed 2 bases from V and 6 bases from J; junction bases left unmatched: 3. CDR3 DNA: TGCAGTGCTAGACCCGGACTAGCCAATGAGCAGTTCTTC. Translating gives CSARPGLANEQFF.

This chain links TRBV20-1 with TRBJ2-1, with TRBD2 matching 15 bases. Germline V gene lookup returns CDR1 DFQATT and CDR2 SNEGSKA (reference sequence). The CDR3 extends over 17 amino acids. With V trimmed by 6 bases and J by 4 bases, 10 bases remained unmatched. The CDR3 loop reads CSAPGLAGGKRYNEQFF. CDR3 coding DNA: TGCAGTGCCCCGGGACTAGCGGGGGGTAAGCGGTACAATGAGCAGTTCTTC.

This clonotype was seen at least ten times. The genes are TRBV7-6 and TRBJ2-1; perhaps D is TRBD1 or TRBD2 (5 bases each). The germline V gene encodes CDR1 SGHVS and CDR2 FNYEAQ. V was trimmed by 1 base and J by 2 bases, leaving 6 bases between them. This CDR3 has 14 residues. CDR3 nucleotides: TGTGCCAGCAGCTTAGGGGGGACCTACAATGAGCAGTTCTTC. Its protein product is CASSLGGTYNEQFF.

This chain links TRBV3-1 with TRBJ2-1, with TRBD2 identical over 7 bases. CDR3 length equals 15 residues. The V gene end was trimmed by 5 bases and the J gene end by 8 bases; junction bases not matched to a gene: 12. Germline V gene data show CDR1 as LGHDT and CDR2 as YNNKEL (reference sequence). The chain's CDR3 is CASSYGLGQQYEQFF. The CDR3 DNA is TGTGCCAGCAGCTACGGACTAGGTCAACAATATGAGCAGTTCTTC.

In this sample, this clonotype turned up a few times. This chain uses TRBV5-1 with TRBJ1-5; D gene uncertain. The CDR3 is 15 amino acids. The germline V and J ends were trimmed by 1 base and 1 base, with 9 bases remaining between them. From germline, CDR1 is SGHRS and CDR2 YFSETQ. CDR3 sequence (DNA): TGCGCCAGCAGCTTGACCGGTGTCAGCAATCAGCCCCAGCATTTT. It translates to CASSLTGVSNQPQHF.

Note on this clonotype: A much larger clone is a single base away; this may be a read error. The CDR3 DNA sequence: TGTGCCAGCAGCCGGGCAGGAACCTCCTACGAGCAGTACTTC. It is translated as CASSRAGTSYEQYF. The rearrangement links TRBV3-1 to TRBJ2-7; no reliable D call. The CDR3 extends over 14 amino acids. Germline lookup yields CDR1 LGHDT and CDR2 YNNKEL (reference sequence). V dropped 4 bases and J dropped 0 bases, with 10 bases sitting between them.

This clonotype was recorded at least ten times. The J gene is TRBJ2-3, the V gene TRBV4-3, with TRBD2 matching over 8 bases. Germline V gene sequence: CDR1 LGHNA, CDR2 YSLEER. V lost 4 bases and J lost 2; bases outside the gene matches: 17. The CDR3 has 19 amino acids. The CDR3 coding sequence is TGCGCCAGCAGCCGTTCACGAGGCGGGGCGGGGGGAGCCACAGATACGCAGTATTTT. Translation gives CASSRSRGGAGGATDTQYF.

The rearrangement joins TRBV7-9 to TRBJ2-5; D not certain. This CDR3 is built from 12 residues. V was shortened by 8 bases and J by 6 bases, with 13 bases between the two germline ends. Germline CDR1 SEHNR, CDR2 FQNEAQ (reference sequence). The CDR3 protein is CASGHSGKTQYF. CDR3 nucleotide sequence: TGTGCCAGCGGGCATTCTGGAAAGACCCAGTACTTC.

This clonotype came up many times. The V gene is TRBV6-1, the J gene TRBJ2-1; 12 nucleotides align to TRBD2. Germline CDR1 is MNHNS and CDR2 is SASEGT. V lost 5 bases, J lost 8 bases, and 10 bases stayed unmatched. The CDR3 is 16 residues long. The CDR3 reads CASSRSGLAGLYEQFF. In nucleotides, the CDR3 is TGTGCCAGCAGTCGAAGCGGACTAGCGGGATTATATGAGCAGTTCTTC.